Listed below are T cell receptor beta chains from one sample, sequenced in a study of blood T cell repertoires in COVID-19. Sequencing used immunoSEQ multiplex PCR; TCRdb keeps in-frame clones, though not all of them. The repertoire consists of some 180,000 clones, with 75% to 90% occurring once and the leading ten covering 5% to 7.5%. The sample taken for sequencing was PBMCs or T cells enriched from blood (not recorded which). These receptor sequences come from a man in his forties or fifties who had recovered from COVID-19. Each CDR3 is given with its conserved first and last residue.

CASSPGTAGNTIYF,TRBJ1-3,TRBV18
CASSQDLGRGYGYTF,TRBJ1-2,TRBV4-1
CASSRDSTNEKLFF,TRBJ1-4,TRBV5-1
CASSFSQGVGGELFF,TRBJ2-2,TRBV9
CATSDTSSGTRSEQFF,TRBJ2-1,TRBV24-1
CASILGTAGGNTIYF,TRBJ1-3,TRBV7-9
CASSLVGDSSGNTIYF,TRBJ1-3,TRBV5-6
CASRHQGNGYTF,TRBJ1-2,TRBV12-3/TRBV12-4
CASSRFAGEKLFF,TRBJ1-4,TRBV12-3/TRBV12-4
CASREGQGTDTQYF,TRBJ2-3,TRBV5-1
CASSPGLGTEAFF,TRBJ1-1,TRBV27
CATGGQGNEKLFF,TRBJ1-4,TRBV28
CASSLGQRTEAFF,TRBJ1-1,TRBV27
CSVVRGNEQYF,TRBJ2-7,TRBV29-1
CASSLTTGDNEQFF,TRBJ2-1,TRBV7-3
CASSTDSTFSGNTIYF,TRBJ1-3,TRBV18
CASSTRQGYGELFF,TRBJ2-2,TRBV11-2
CAFSIVHEQYF,TRBJ2-7,TRBV30
CASSRTEQETQYF,TRBJ2-5,TRBV7-9
CASSLAGGPTYEQYF,TRBJ2-7,TRBV5-6
CASSIERGGIQYF,TRBJ2-4,TRBV19
CASSQEGRGAHNEQFF,TRBJ2-1,TRBV4-2
CADPMGLSYEQYF,TRBJ2-7,TRBV7-9
CASSQMTGLGTEAFF,TRBJ1-1,TRBV4-1
CASSPQLQGAWNEQFF,TRBJ2-1,TRBV18
CASIGSGSNSNQPQHF,TRBJ1-5,TRBV28
CASSPDRGGYEQYF,TRBJ2-7,TRBV5-1
CASSQIGRDNSGNTIYF,TRBJ1-3,TRBV14
CAISEDRSQPQHF,TRBJ1-5,TRBV10-3
CASSDRLAVSTDTQYF,TRBJ2-3,TRBV2
CASSLDTGGNQPQHF,TRBJ1-5,TRBV5-1
CASSIGAANNSPLHF,TRBJ1-6,TRBV19
CASTLRDTEAFF,TRBJ1-1,TRBV5-6
CAWSEQITLHF,TRBJ2-5,TRBV30
CATGVASAATQYF,TRBJ2-5,TRBV15
CASSSTGGYGYTF,TRBJ1-2,TRBV7-8
CASSQPGGNTEAFF,TRBJ1-1,TRBV5-6
CASSSRGAGDSDTQYF,TRBJ2-3,TRBV4-2
CATSIYRVGGPRAFF,TRBJ1-1,TRBV19
CASSQDMRDEAFF,TRBJ1-1,TRBV3-1/TRBV3-2
CASSGRDRPNEQYF,TRBJ2-7,TRBV18